The 10 T cell receptor beta chains listed next were all sequenced from one sample in a study of blood T cell repertoires in COVID-19. Sequencing was performed with immunoSEQ multiplex PCR; in TCRdb, only in-frame clones are kept and a portion is missing. The sample consists of about 190,000 clones, around 86% of them appearing once. The specimen was peripheral blood. The source of these receptors is a middle-aged man with acute or convalescent COVID-19.

The chain is built from TRBV5-1 and TRBJ2-5, with TRBD2 identical over 13 bases. Trimming at V came to 2 bases and at J to 1 base, leaving 5 bases not matched to a gene. The germline V gene encodes CDR1 SGHRS and CDR2 YFSETQ. The CDR3 contains 17 residues. The CDR3 protein is CASSFGGLAGAQETQYF. CDR3 bases: TGCGCCAGCAGCTTCGGCGGACTAGCGGGGGCCCAAGAGACCCAGTACTTC.

V and J are TRBV2 and TRBJ1-1; the D gene is possibly TRBD1 (6 bases). The CDR3 spans 14 residues. Trimming removed 2 bases at V and 3 bases at J, with 10 bases between. Germline V gene sequence: CDR1 SNHLY, CDR2 FYNNEI. In nucleotides, the CDR3 is TGTGCCAGCAGTGAAATTCCAGGGGACACTGAAGCTTTCTTT. This translates into CASSEIPGDTEAFF.

The CDR3 nucleotides read TGTGCCATCAGTGAGTCAACGGGGGGCGAGAATCAGCCCCAGCATTTT. Amino acids: CAISESTGGENQPQHF. The J gene is TRBJ1-5, the V gene TRBV10-3; a weak D match, TRBD1 (6 bases). Trimming took off 0 bases at V and 4 bases at J, with 13 bases between the two ends. Germline CDR1 ENHRY, CDR2 SYGVKD. This CDR3 is built from 16 residues.

J is TRBJ1-2 and V is TRBV27; maybe TRBD1 (6 bases). Germline loops: CDR1 MNHEY, CDR2 SMNVEV (reference sequence). The V end was cut by 1 base, the J end by 6 bases, with 12 bases between. The CDR3 has 14 amino acids. The CDR3 spells CASSLLSGGNGYTF. The CDR3 coding sequence is TGTGCCAGCAGTTTATTGTCGGGGGGCAATGGCTACACCTTC.

This rearrangement joins TRBV5-1 to TRBJ1-3, with D hard to call. This CDR3 is built from 16 residues. Between the trimmed V and J ends, which lost 0 bases and 0 bases, there was a span of 10 bases. Germline CDR1 reads SGHRS; CDR2 reads YFSETQ. CDR3 region: CASSLGWESSGNTIYF. CDR3 nucleotides: TGCGCCAGCAGCTTGGGGTGGGAGAGCTCTGGAAACACCATATATTTT.

The chain couples TRBV2 to TRBJ1-1; D might be TRBD1 (5 bases). The germline V gene has CDR1 SNHLY and CDR2 FYNNEI. The V and J ends lost 7 bases and 4 bases respectively, with 16 bases between them. The CDR3 runs 14 residues. The CDR3 region is CASKKSRDFTEAFF. The CDR3 DNA is TGTGCCAGCAAGAAGAGCAGGGACTTCACTGAAGCTTTCTTT.

The rearrangement joins TRBV7-6 to TRBJ2-7; 12 nucleotides align to TRBD2. The trim removed 5 bases at V and 2 bases at J, leaving 7 bases unmatched. Germline CDR1 and CDR2: SGHVS and FNYEAQ. This CDR3 region has 16 residues. The CDR3 here is CASSPWTSGDPYEQYF. The CDR3 region has the DNA TGTGCCAGCAGCCCCTGGACTAGCGGGGATCCCTACGAGCAGTACTTC. The whole variable domain, remainder taken from reference TRBV7-6 and TRBJ2-7, is GAGVSQSPRYKVTKRGQDVALRCDPISGHVSLYWYRQALGQGPEFLTYFNYEAQQDKSGLPNDRFSAERPEGSISTLTIQRTEQRDSAMYRCASSPWTSGDPYEQYFGPGTRLTVT.

J is TRBJ2-5 and V is TRBV25-1, with TRBD2 matching 10 bases. Unmatched junction bases numbered 7, after V lost 2 bases and J lost 4 bases. Per germline, CDR1 MGHDK and CDR2 SYGVNS. The CDR3 contains 16 residues. DNA of the CDR3: TGTGCCAGCAGTGAACGGGGAGCGGGGGGGCTAGAGACCCAGTACTTC. Translating it yields CASSERGAGGLETQYF.

The rearrangement links TRBV5-5 to TRBJ1-2; D unclear. There are 14 residues in the CDR3. With 2 bases removed from V and 6 bases from J, the gap between germline ends came to 14 bases. Germline lookup yields CDR1 SGHKS and CDR2 YYEKEE (reference sequence). The chain's CDR3 is CASSFFEGVDGYTF. The CDR3 coding sequence is TGTGCCAGCAGCTTCTTTGAGGGAGTAGATGGCTACACCTTC.

The rearrangement uses TRBV7-2 and TRBJ2-5, with 10 bases matching TRBD2. Unmatched junction bases numbered 8, after V lost 5 bases and J lost 2 bases. This CDR3 region has 16 residues. Germline CDR1 is SGHTA and CDR2 is FQGNSA. The CDR3: CASSQRGLAIQETQYF. The CDR3 nucleotides are TGTGCCAGCAGCCAGAGGGGACTAGCGATACAAGAGACCCAGTACTTC. The full variable domain, in which reference TRBV7-2 and TRBJ2-5 provide the parts outside the CDR3, is GAGVSQSPSNKVTEKGKDVELRCDPISGHTALYWYRQSLGQGLEFLIYFQGNSAPDKSGLPSDRFSAERTGGSVSTLTIQRTQQEDSAVYLCASSQRGLAIQETQYFGPGTRLLVL.